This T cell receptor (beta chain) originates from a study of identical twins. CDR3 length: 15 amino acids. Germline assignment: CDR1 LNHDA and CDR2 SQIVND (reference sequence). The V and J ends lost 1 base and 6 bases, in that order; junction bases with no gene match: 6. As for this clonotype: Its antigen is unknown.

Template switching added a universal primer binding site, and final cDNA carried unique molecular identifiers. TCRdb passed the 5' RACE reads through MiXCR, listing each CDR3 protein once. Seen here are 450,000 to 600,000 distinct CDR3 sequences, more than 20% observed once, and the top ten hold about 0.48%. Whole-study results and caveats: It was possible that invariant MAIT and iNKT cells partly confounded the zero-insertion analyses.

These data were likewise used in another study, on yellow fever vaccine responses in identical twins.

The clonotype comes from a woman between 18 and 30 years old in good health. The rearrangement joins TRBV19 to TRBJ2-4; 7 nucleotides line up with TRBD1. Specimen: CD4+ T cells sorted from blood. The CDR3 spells CASSIADRAGNIQYF. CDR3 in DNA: TGTGCCAGTAGTATAGCCGACAGGGCTGGAAACATTCAGTACTTC.